Listed here are 7 T cell receptor beta chains from one sample, sequenced in a study of T cell repertoires in cytomegalovirus infection. TCRdb redid the calling of the reads with MiXCR, one entry per CDR3 protein. The sample lists fewer than 550,000 distinct CDR3 sequences, roughly a third seen once, with about an eighth in the top ten. Sequencing was performed on PBMCs. The receptors stem from a human donor in good health (CMV status not recorded). Some clones in this sample may be carry-over from other donors' samples.

As concerns this clonotype: A much larger clonotype is one base distant, so this may be a read error. This chain connects TRBV4-3 to TRBJ2-2, with D uncertain. The germline CDR1 and CDR2 sequences are LGHNA and YSLEER. This CDR3 has 13 amino acids. Between the trimmed V and J ends, which lost 0 bases and 2 bases, there was a span of 1 base. In DNA form, the CDR3 reads TGCGCCAGCAGCCAAGACAACACCGGGGAGCTGTTTTTT. This sequence encodes CASSQDNTGELFF.

This chain links TRBV20-1 with TRBJ1-5, with 9 bases matching TRBD1. The ends lost 0 bases at V and 5 bases at J; junction bases unmatched: 8. The germline V gene has CDR1 DFQATT and CDR2 SNEGSKA (reference sequence). This CDR3 has 16 residues. The CDR3 spells CSARESTGGWDQPQHF. Here the CDR3 DNA reads TGCAGTGCTAGAGAGAGCACAGGGGGCTGGGATCAGCCCCAGCATTTT.

In this sample, this clonotype turned up a few times. The chain couples TRBV5-5 to TRBJ1-5, with TRBD1 as a possible D gene (6 bases). The ends were cut back, 0 bases at V and 0 bases at J, with 13 bases in the middle. Germline CDR1 reads SGHKS; CDR2 reads YYEKEE (reference sequence). The CDR3 consists of 17 residues. The CDR3 coding sequence is TGTGCCAGCAGCTTGGGCAGGGGTGACTATAGCAATCAGCCCCAGCATTTT. It yields the protein CASSLGRGDYSNQPQHF.

The rearrangement links TRBV5-4 to TRBJ1-2; possibly TRBD1 for D (5 bases). With 4 bases removed from V and 4 bases from J, the gap between germline ends came to 17 bases. CDR1 is SGHNT and CDR2 is YYREEE in the germline V gene (reference sequence). The CDR3 totals 15 residues. Here the CDR3 DNA reads TGTGCCAGCAGCCCCCCAGACAGCCTCCCCTATGGCTACACCTTC. Residues: CASSPPDSLPYGYTF.

V gene TRBV12-3 or TRBV12-4 combines with J gene TRBJ1-2; a possible D gene is TRBD1 (5 bases). The ends were cut back, 3 bases at V and 0 bases at J, with 8 bases in the middle. The CDR3 runs 14 residues. CDR3 region: CASSFIRANYGYTF. The CDR3 DNA reads as TGTGCCAGCAGTTTTATCAGGGCTAACTATGGCTACACCTTC.

The rearrangement joins TRBV4-1 to TRBJ1-2; no definite D call. V shed 0 bases and J shed 5 bases, with 7 bases lying between them. CDR1 and CDR2 (germline): MGHRA, YSYEKL. This CDR3 is 13 amino acids long. CDR3 nucleotide sequence: TGCGCCAGCAGCCAAGATTTGGGGTATGGCTACACCTTC. This encodes CASSQDLGYGYTF.

The rearrangement uses TRBV19 and TRBJ2-2; D possibly corresponds to TRBD2 (6 bases). In germline, CDR1 is LNHDA, CDR2 SQIVND (reference sequence). The CDR3 loop spans 15 amino acids. Between the trimmed V and J ends, which lost 5 bases and 4 bases, there was a span of 14 bases. For the CDR3, the DNA is TGTGCCAGTAGTCCCCCCTGGAGGGCCACCGGGGAGCTGTTTTTT. Translation gives CASSPPWRATGELFF.